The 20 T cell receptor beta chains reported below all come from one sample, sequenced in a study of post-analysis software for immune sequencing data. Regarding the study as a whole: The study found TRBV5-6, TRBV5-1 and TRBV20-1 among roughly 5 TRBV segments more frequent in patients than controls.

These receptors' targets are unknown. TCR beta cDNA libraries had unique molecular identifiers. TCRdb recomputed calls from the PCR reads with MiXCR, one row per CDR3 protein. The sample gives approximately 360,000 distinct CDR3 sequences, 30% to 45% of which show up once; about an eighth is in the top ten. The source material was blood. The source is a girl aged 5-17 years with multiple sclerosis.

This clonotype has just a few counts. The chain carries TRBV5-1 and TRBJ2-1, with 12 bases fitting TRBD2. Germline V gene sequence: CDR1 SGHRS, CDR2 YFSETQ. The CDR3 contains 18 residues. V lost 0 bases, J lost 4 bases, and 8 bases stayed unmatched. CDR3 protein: CASSLANASGGAYNEQFF. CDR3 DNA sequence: TGCGCCAGCAGCTTGGCCAACGCTAGCGGGGGGGCGTACAATGAGCAGTTCTTC.

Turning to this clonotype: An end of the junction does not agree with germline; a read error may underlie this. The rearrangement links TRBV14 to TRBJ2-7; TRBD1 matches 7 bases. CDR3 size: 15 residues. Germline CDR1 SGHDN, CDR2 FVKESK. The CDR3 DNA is TGTGCCGGCAGCCTCCTCATGACAGGGCCCTACGAGCAGTACTTC. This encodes CAGSLLMTGPYEQYF.

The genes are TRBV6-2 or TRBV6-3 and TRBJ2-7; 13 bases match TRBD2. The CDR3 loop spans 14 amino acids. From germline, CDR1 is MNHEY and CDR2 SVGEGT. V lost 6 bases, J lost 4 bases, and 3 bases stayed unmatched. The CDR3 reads CASRGTSGIYEQYF. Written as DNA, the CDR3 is TGTGCCAGCAGGGGGACTAGCGGGATATACGAGCAGTACTTC.

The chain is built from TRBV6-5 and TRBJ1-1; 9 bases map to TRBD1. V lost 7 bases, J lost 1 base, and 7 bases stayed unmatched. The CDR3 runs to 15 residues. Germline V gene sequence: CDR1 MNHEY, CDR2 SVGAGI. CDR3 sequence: CASTPGQGGNTEAFF. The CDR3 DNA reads TGTGCCAGCACCCCGGGACAGGGAGGGAACACTGAAGCTTTCTTT.

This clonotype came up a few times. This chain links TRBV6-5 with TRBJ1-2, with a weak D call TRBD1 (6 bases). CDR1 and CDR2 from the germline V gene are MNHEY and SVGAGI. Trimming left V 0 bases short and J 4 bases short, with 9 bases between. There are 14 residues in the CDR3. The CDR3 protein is CASSYSQGSYGYTF. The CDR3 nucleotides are TGTGCCAGCAGTTACTCACAGGGAAGCTATGGCTACACCTTC.

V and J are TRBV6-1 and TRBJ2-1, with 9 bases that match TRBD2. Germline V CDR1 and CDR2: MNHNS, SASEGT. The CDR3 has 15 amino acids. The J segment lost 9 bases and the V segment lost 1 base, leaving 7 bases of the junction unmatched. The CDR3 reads CASSEGGGGAVEQFF. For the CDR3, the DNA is TGTGCCAGCAGTGAAGGGGGCGGGGGGGCCGTTGAGCAGTTCTTC.

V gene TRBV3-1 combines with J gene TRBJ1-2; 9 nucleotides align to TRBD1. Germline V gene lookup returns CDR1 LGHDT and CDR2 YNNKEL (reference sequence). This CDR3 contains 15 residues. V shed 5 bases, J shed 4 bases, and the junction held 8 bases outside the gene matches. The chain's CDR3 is CASSYHRGRGYGYTF. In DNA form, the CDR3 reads TGTGCCAGCAGCTACCACAGGGGGCGCGGCTATGGCTACACCTTC.

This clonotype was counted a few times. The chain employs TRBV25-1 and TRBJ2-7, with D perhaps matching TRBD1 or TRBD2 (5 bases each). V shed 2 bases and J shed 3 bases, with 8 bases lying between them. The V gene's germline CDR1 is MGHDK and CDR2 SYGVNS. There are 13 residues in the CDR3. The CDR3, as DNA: TGTGCCAGCAGTGAAGGGGGTCTCTACGAGCAGTACTTC. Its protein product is CASSEGGLYEQYF.

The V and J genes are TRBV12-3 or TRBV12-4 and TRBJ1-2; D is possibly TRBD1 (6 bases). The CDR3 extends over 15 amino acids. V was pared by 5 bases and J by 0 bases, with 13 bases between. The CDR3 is CASSEQGNSNYGYTF. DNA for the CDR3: TGTGCCAGCAGTGAACAGGGAAATTCTAACTATGGCTACACCTTC.

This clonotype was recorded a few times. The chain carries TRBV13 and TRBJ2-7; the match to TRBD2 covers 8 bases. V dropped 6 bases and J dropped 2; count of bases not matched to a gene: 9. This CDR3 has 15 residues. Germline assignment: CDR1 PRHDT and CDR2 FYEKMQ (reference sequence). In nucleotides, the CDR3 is TGTGCCAGCAGTAATAGCGGGACATCAACCTACGAGCAGTACTTC. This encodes CASSNSGTSTYEQYF.

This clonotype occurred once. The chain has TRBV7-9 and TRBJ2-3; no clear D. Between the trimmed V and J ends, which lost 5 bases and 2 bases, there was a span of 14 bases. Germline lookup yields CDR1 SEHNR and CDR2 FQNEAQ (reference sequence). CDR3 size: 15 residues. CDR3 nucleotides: TGTGCCAGCAGCCCGTCTAGTGGGCACACAGATACGCAGTATTTT. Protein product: CASSPSSGHTDTQYF.

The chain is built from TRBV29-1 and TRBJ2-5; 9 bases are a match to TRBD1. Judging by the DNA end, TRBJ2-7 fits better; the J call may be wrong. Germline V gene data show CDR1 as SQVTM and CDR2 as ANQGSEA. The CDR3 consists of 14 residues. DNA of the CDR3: TGCAGCGTAGACCGGACAGGGGAGAGGAACGAGCAGTACTTC. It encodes CSVDRTGERNEQYF.

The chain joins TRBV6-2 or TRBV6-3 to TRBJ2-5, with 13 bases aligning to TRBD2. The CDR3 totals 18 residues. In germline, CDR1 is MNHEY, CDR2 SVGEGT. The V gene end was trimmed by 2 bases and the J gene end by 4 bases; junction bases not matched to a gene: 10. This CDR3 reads CASSYPQGLAGRGETQYF. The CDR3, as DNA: TGTGCCAGCAGTTACCCCCAGGGACTAGCGGGGAGGGGAGAGACCCAGTACTTC.

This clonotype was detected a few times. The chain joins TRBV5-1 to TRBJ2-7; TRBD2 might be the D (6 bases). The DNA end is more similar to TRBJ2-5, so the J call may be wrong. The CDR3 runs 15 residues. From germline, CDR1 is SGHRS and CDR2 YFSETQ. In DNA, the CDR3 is TGCGCCAGCAGTCCCGGGACTCCCTCCATAGAGACCCAGTACTTC. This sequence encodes CASSPGTPSIETQYF.

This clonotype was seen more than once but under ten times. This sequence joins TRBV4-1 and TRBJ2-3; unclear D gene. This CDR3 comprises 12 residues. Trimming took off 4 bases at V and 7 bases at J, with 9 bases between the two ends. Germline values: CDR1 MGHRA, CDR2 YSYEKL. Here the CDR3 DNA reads TGCGCCAGCAGCCCCGGGTCGAATACGCAGTATTTT. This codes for CASSPGSNTQYF.

CDR3 sequence: CSVVRDIQETQYF. DNA of the CDR3: TGCAGCGTCGTCCGGGACATCCAAGAGACCCAGTACTTC. This rearrangement joins TRBV29-1 to TRBJ2-5; weak D call: TRBD1 (6 bases). In germline, CDR1 is SQVTM, CDR2 ANQGSEA. The V gene lost 6 bases and the J gene lost 1 base, with 12 bases spanning the gap. CDR3 length equals 13 residues.

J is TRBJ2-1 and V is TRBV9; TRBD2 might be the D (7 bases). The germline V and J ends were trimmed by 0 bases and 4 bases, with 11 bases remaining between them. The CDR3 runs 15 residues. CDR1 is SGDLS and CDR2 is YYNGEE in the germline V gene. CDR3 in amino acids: CASSVDGGLYNEQFF. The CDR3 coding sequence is TGTGCCAGCAGCGTAGACGGGGGGCTATACAATGAGCAGTTCTTC.

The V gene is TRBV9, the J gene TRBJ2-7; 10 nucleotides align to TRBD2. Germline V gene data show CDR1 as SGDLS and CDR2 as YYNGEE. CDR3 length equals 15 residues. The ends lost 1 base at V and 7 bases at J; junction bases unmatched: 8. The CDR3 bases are TGTGCCAGCAGCGTAAGCTCTAGCGGGGGTAATGAGCAGTACTTC. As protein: CASSVSSSGGNEQYF.

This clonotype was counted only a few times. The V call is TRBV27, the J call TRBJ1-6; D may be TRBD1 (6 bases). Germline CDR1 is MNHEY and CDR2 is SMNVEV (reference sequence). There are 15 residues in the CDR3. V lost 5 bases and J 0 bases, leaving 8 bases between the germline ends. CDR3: CASSTGSSYNSPLHF. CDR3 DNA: TGTGCCAGCAGTACAGGGAGCTCCTATAATTCACCCCTCCACTTT.

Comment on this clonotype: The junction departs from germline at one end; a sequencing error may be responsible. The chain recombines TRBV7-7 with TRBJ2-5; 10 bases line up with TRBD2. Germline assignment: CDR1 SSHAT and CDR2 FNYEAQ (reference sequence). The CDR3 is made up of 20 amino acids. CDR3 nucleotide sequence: TGTGCTAGCAGCCTCAGGCCGGTGGTTAGCGGGGGGACTTCGGGGGAGACCCAGTACTTC. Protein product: CASSLRPVVSGGTSGETQYF.